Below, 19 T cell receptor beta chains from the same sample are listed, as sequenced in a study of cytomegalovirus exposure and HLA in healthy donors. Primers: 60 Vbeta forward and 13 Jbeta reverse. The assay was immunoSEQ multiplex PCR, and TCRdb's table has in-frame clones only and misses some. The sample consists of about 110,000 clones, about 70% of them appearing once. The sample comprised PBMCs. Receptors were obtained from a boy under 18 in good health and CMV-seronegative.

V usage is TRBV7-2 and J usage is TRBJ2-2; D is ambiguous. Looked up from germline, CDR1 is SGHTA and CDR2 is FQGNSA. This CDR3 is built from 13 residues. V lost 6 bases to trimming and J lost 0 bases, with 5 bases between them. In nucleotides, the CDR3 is TGTGCCAGCAGATATTCGAACACCGGGGAGCTGTTTTTT. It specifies CASRYSNTGELFF. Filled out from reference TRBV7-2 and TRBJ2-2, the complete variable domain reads GAGVSQSPSNKVTEKGKDVELRCDPISGHTALYWYRQSLGQGLEFLIYFQGNSAPDKSGLPSDRFSAERTGGSVSTLTIQRTQQEDSAVYLCASRYSNTGELFFGEGSRLTVL.

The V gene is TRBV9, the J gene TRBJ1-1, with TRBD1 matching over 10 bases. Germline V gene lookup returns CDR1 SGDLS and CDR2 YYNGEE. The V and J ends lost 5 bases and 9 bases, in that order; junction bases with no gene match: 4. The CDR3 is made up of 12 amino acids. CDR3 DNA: TGTGCCAGCAGAGAGACAGGGGGCAAAGCTTTCTTT. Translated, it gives CASRETGGKAFF.

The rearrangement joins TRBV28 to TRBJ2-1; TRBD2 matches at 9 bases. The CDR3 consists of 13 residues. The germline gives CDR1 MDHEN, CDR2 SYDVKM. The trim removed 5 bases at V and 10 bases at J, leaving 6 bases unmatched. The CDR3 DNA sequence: TGTGCCAGCAGTGAGACTAGCGGCCCCGAGCAGTTCTTC. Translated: CASSETSGPEQFF.

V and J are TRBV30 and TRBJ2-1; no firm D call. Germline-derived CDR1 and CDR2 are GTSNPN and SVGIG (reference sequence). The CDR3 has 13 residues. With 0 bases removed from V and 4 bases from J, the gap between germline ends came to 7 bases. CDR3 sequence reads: CAWSVFSYNEQFF. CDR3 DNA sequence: TGTGCCTGGAGTGTATTTAGTTACAATGAGCAGTTCTTC.

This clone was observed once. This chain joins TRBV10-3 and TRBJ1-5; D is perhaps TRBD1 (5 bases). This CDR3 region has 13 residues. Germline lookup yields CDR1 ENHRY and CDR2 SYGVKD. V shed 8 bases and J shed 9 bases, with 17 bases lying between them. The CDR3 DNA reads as TGTGCCATCCGGGGGACCCTGGGCGCGCCCCAGCATTTT. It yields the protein CAIRGTLGAPQHF.

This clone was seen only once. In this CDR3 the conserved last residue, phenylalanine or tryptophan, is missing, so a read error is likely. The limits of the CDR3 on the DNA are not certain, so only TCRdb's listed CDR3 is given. The CDR3 loop is CASSKVAH. The rearrangement links TRBV21-1 to TRBJ2-7; the table's D call, TRBD2, has no DNA check behind it. TRBV21-1 constitutes a pseudogene. 8 amino acids form the CDR3, both terminal residues included.

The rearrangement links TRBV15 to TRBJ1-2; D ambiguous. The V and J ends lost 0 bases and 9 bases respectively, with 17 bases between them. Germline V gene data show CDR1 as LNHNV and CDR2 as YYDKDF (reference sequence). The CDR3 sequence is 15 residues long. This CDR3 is CATSRDFEALRSYTF. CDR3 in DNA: TGTGCCACCAGCAGAGATTTCGAGGCACTTCGGAGCTACACCTTC. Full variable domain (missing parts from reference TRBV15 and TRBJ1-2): DAMVIQNPRYQVTQFGKPVTLSCSQTLNHNVMYWYQQKSSQAPKLLFHYYDKDFNNEADTPDNFQSRRPNTSFCFLDIRSPGLGDTAMYLCATSRDFEALRSYTFGSGTRLTVV.

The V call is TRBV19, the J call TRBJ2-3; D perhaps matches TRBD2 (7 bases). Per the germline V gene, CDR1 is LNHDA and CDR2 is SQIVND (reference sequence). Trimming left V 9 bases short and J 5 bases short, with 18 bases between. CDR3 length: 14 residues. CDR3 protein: CASKWGGMGDTQYF. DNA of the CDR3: TGTGCCAGCAAATGGGGGGGCATGGGAGATACGCAGTATTTT.

The CDR3 loop reads CSAPGTQEAFF. The DNA for the CDR3 is TGCAGTGCACCCGGGACACAGGAAGCTTTCTTT. The V gene is TRBV20-1, the J gene TRBJ1-1; possible D gene TRBD1, 6 bases. The CDR3 totals 11 residues. V lost 6 bases, J lost 8 bases, and 13 bases lay in between. CDR1 and CDR2 from the germline V gene are DFQATT and SNEGSKA (reference sequence).

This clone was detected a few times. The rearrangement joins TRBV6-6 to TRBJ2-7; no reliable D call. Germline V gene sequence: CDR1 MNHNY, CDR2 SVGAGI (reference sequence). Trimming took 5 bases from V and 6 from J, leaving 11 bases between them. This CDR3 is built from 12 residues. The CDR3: CASSPLIGEQYF. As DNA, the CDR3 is TGTGCCAGCAGTCCGTTGATCGGCGAGCAGTACTTC.

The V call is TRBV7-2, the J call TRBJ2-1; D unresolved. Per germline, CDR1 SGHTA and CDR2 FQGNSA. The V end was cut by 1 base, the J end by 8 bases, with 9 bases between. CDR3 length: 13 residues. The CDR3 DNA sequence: TGTGCCAGCAGCTTAGTTACTCCGGATGAGCAGTTCTTC. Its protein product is CASSLVTPDEQFF.

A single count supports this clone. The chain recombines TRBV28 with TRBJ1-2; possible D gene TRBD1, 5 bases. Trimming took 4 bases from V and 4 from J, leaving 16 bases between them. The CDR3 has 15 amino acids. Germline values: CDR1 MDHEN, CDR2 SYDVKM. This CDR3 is CASSSPAGSTYGYTF. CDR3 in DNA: TGTGCCAGCAGTTCCCCCGCAGGGTCCACCTATGGCTACACCTTC.

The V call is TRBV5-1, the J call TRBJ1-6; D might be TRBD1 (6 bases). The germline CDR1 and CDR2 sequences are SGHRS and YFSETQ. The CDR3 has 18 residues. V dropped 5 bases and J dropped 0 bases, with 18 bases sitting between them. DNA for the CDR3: TGCGCCAGCAGTTGGGGGACAATCCCGAGCTCCTATAATTCACCCCTCCACTTT. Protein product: CASSWGTIPSSYNSPLHF.

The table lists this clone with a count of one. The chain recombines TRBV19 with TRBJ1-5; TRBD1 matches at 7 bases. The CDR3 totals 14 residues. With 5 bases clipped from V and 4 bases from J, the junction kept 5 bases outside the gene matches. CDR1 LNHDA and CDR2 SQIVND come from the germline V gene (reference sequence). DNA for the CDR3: TGTGCCAGTAGTTGGACAGGAGCAAATCAGCCCCAGCATTTT. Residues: CASSWTGANQPQHF.

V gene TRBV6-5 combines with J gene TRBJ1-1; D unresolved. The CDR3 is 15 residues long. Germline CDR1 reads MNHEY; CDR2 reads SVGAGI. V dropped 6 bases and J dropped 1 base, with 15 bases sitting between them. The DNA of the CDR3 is TGTGCCAGCAGCACAAATGCACACAGGAACACTGAAGCTTTCTTT. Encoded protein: CASSTNAHRNTEAFF.

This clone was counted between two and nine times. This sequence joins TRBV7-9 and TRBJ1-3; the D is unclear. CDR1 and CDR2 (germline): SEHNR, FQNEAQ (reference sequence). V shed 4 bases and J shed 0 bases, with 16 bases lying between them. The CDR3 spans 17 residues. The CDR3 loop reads CASSSLMGFSSGNTIYF. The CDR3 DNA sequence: TGTGCCAGCAGCTCACTGATGGGCTTTAGCTCTGGAAACACCATATATTTT.

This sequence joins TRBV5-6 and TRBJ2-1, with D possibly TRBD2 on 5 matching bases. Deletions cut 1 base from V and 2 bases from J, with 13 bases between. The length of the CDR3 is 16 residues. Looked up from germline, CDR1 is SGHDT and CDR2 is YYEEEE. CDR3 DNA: TGTGCCAGCAGCTTGAGACTACTGGTCCCCTACAATGAGCAGTTCTTC. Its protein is CASSLRLLVPYNEQFF.

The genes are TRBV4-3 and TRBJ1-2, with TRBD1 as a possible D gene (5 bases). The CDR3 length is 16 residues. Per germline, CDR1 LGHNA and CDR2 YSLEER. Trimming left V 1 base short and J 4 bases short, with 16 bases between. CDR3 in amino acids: CASSQGLDGGTYGYTF. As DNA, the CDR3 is TGCGCCAGCAGCCAAGGACTAGATGGGGGGACCTATGGCTACACCTTC.

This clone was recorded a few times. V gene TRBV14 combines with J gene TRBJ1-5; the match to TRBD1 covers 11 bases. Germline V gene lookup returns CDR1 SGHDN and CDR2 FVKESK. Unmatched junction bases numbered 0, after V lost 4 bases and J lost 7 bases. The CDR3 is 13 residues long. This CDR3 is CASSRDRGQPQHF. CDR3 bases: TGTGCCAGCAGCCGGGACAGGGGGCAGCCCCAGCATTTT.